The 24 T cell receptor beta chains below come from one sample, sequenced in a study of T cell responses to AZD1222 COVID-19 vaccine. TCRdb keeps only in-frame clones here, not all; method: immunoSEQ multiplex PCR. In the table there are more than 110,000 clones, about 91% of which are singletons. The sequenced sample was peripheral blood, obtained 28 days after the second AZD1222 dose. These receptors all stem from an adult who received the AZD1222 COVID-19 vaccine.

The rearrangement joins TRBV7-9 to TRBJ2-7; 7 bases align to TRBD2. The CDR3 totals 14 residues. With V trimmed by 5 bases and J by 0 bases, 4 bases remained unmatched. In germline, CDR1 is SEHNR, CDR2 FQNEAQ (reference sequence). This CDR3 is CASSDGGSSYEQYF. CDR3 bases: TGTGCCAGCAGCGACGGCGGGAGCTCCTACGAGCAGTACTTC.

The chain is built from TRBV4-3 and TRBJ2-3, with D unclear. The CDR3 contains 13 residues. Germline V gene lookup returns CDR1 LGHNA and CDR2 YSLEER. Trimming took 2 bases from V and 14 from J, leaving 17 bases between them. CDR3 coding DNA: TGCGCCAGCAGCCAAACACAGAGAAACAAACCGTATTTT. This translates into CASSQTQRNKPYF.

The chain links TRBV2 to TRBJ1-1; D is undetermined. V shed 6 bases and J shed 1 base, with 9 bases lying between them. The CDR3 contains 13 residues. CDR1 and CDR2 (germline): SNHLY, FYNNEI. The CDR3 protein is CASSLEGNTEAFF. Here the CDR3 DNA reads TGTGCCAGCAGCCTTGAAGGGAACACTGAAGCTTTCTTT.

J is TRBJ1-1 and V is TRBV4-1, with D tentatively TRBD1 (5 bases). CDR1 is MGHRA, CDR2 YSYEKL, per germline. The CDR3 totals 14 residues. V lost 6 bases to trimming and J lost 2 bases, with 13 bases between them. CDR3 protein: CASRGPLQNTEAFF. The CDR3 bases are TGCGCCAGCAGGGGACCTCTACAAAACACTGAAGCTTTCTTT.

This chain uses TRBV15 with TRBJ1-1; D is possibly TRBD1 (5 bases). Germline CDR1 is LNHNV and CDR2 is YYDKDF (reference sequence). Trimming removed 7 bases at V and 12 bases at J, with 21 bases between. The CDR3 totals 13 residues. CDR3 amino acids: CATNWVNGAAPFF. The CDR3 nucleotides read TGTGCCACCAACTGGGTGAATGGGGCAGCGCCTTTCTTT.

The chain recombines TRBV5-1 with TRBJ1-2; D not certain. Trimming removed 4 bases at V and 3 bases at J, with 16 bases between. CDR1 and CDR2 from the germline V gene are SGHRS and YFSETQ. This CDR3 contains 15 residues. The CDR3 sequence: CASSPTPGEDYGYTF. The CDR3 bases are TGCGCCAGCAGCCCGACCCCGGGAGAGGACTATGGCTACACCTTC.

The chain links TRBV5-1 to TRBJ1-1; 10 nucleotides agree with TRBD1. The germline gives CDR1 SGHRS, CDR2 YFSETQ. CDR3 length: 15 amino acids. V shed 1 base, J shed 5 bases, and the junction held 5 bases outside the gene matches. The CDR3 is CASSLLSDRGTEAFF. In DNA, the CDR3 is TGCGCCAGCAGCTTGCTCTCGGACAGGGGGACTGAAGCTTTCTTT.

This chain joins TRBV3-1 (or the pseudogene TRBV3-2) and TRBJ2-7; D not resolved. This CDR3 contains 15 residues. Germline V gene data show CDR1 as LGHDT and CDR2 as YNNKEL (reference sequence). V gave up 1 base and J gave up 1 base, with 11 bases separating them. This CDR3 reads CASSQAAGRSYEQYF. The CDR3 region has the DNA TGTGCCAGCAGCCAAGCGGCAGGTCGATCCTACGAGCAGTACTTC.

V is TRBV10-3 and J is TRBJ1-3; no firm D call. Per germline, CDR1 ENHRY and CDR2 SYGVKD. The CDR3 consists of 14 residues. V lost 2 bases to trimming and J lost 4 bases, with 9 bases between them. The CDR3 region has the DNA TGTGCCATCAGTGAGCCCATTGGAGGAAACACCATATATTTT. This encodes CAISEPIGGNTIYF.

The chain uses TRBV4-1 and TRBJ2-3, with TRBD2 as a possible D gene (6 bases). This CDR3 has 15 amino acids. The V end was cut by 0 bases, the J end by 4 bases, with 11 bases between. Germline V gene sequence: CDR1 MGHRA, CDR2 YSYEKL. The CDR3 loop reads CASSQDRAGSDTQYF. The CDR3 DNA sequence: TGCGCCAGCAGCCAAGATCGAGCGGGTTCAGATACGCAGTATTTT.

V gene TRBV28 combines with J gene TRBJ1-1, with 9 bases identical to TRBD1. CDR1 is MDHEN, CDR2 SYDVKM, per germline. Trimming took 8 bases from V and 1 from J; bases not matched to a gene: 8. The CDR3 covers 15 residues. The CDR3 sequence is CASATGGAGNTEAFF. CDR3 in DNA: TGTGCCAGCGCTACAGGGGGCGCAGGGAACACTGAAGCTTTCTTT.

The J gene is TRBJ2-3, the V gene TRBV28, with 7 bases that match TRBD2. This CDR3 has 18 residues. The germline V gene has CDR1 MDHEN and CDR2 SYDVKM. J gave up 5 bases and V 4 bases, and 18 bases lay outside the gene matches. CDR3 coding DNA: TGTGCCAGCAGTTCCCCCGGGGAGGCGGGAGCTAAAAGAGATACGCAGTATTTT. Its protein product is CASSSPGEAGAKRDTQYF.

The chain couples TRBV7-2 to TRBJ2-4; D gene uncertain. CDR3 size: 15 residues. The germline V and J ends were trimmed by 4 bases and 5 bases, with 15 bases remaining between them. The V gene's germline CDR1 is SGHTA and CDR2 FQGNSA. Here the CDR3 DNA reads TGTGCCAGCAGCTCCATCAACTCAGCGCAAAACATTCAGTACTTC. Protein: CASSSINSAQNIQYF. The whole variable domain, filled in from reference TRBV7-2 and TRBJ2-4, reads GAGVSQSPSNKVTEKGKDVELRCDPISGHTALYWYRQSLGQGLEFLIYFQGNSAPDKSGLPSDRFSAERTGGSVSTLTIQRTQQEDSAVYLCASSSINSAQNIQYFGAGTRLSVL.

This clone was found a few times. The chain links TRBV28 to TRBJ1-6, with a possible D match to TRBD1 (6 bases). This CDR3 has 14 residues. Germline-derived CDR1 and CDR2 are MDHEN and SYDVKM. The V end lost 3 bases, the J end lost 5 bases, and 8 bases lay between the germline ends. The CDR3 nucleotides read TGTGCCAGCAGTTTTAGACAGGATAATTCACCCCTCCACTTT. Protein: CASSFRQDNSPLHF.

The chain has TRBV28 and TRBJ2-7, with D perhaps TRBD1 (6 bases). The CDR3 extends over 12 amino acids. CDR1 and CDR2 (germline): MDHEN, SYDVKM. V was shortened by 8 bases and J by 6 bases, with 14 bases between the two germline ends. The CDR3 loop reads CASADRSAEQYF. CDR3 nucleotide sequence: TGTGCCAGCGCGGACAGATCAGCCGAGCAGTACTTC.

The chain uses TRBV7-9 and TRBJ2-3; 13 bases agree with TRBD2. The ends lost 4 bases at V and 3 bases at J; junction bases unmatched: 7. CDR1 is SEHNR, CDR2 FQNEAQ, per germline (reference sequence). The CDR3 covers 17 residues. CDR3 region: CASSSRTSGSGTDTQYF. CDR3 sequence (DNA): TGTGCCAGCAGCTCTAGGACTAGCGGGAGTGGTACAGATACGCAGTATTTT.

V gene TRBV4-3 combines with J gene TRBJ2-2; D uncertain. Trimming pared 0 bases from V and 5 bases from J, leaving 10 bases between. In germline, CDR1 is LGHNA, CDR2 YSLEER. CDR3 size: 15 residues. CDR3 nucleotides: TGCGCCAGCAGCCAAGAAGCTACGAGGACCGGGGAGCTGTTTTTT. It specifies CASSQEATRTGELFF.

The chain is built from TRBV7-2 and TRBJ1-3, with D possibly TRBD1 on 6 matching bases. CDR3 length: 14 amino acids. Trimming left V 1 base short and J 3 bases short, with 7 bases between. Germline CDR1 is SGHTA and CDR2 is FQGNSA. The CDR3: CASSLVRGGNTIYF. The CDR3 nucleotides are TGTGCCAGCAGCTTAGTCAGGGGTGGAAACACCATATATTTT. Full variable domain (rest looked up from reference TRBV7-2 and TRBJ1-3): GAGVSQSPSNKVTEKGKDVELRCDPISGHTALYWYRQSLGQGLEFLIYFQGNSAPDKSGLPSDRFSAERTGGSVSTLTIQRTQQEDSAVYLCASSLVRGGNTIYFGEGSWLTVV.

This clone appeared a single time. This rearrangement joins TRBV18 to TRBJ1-5; 10 bases match TRBD1. Germline V gene lookup returns CDR1 KGHSH and CDR2 LQKENI. The CDR3 contains 14 residues. V dropped 4 bases and J dropped 5; count of bases not matched to a gene: 2. CDR3 in amino acids: CASSLGTGDQPQHF. The CDR3 DNA follows: TGTGCCAGCTCACTCGGGACAGGGGATCAGCCCCAGCATTTT.

The J gene is TRBJ1-3, the V gene TRBV18, with D perhaps matching TRBD1 (5 bases). V gave up 2 bases and J gave up 3 bases, with 14 bases separating them. CDR3 length equals 16 residues. CDR1 and CDR2 from the germline V gene are KGHSH and LQKENI. CDR3 amino acids: CASSPLGGTLGNTIYF. CDR3 nucleotide sequence: TGTGCCAGCTCACCATTGGGAGGGACCCTTGGAAACACCATATATTTT.

This chain connects TRBV28 to TRBJ2-7; possibly TRBD1 or TRBD2 for D (5 bases each). This CDR3 spans 17 amino acids. Trimming took off 3 bases at V and 0 bases at J, with 18 bases between the two ends. Per germline, CDR1 MDHEN and CDR2 SYDVKM. In DNA form, the CDR3 reads TGTGCCAGCAGTTTGGTTCTTGAGGGGCCGAGCTCCTACGAGCAGTACTTC. This gives the protein CASSLVLEGPSSYEQYF.

This clone was seen only once. The chain is built from TRBV30 and TRBJ1-4; 7 positions agree with TRBD1. V was clipped by 6 bases and J by 5 bases; unmatched bases: 9. Germline loops: CDR1 GTSNPN, CDR2 SVGIG (reference sequence). This CDR3 contains 14 residues. CDR3 protein: CACKPGQINEKLFF. The DNA of the CDR3 is TGTGCCTGCAAACCGGGACAGATAAATGAAAAACTGTTTTTT.

This clone was seen just once. The gene calls are TRBV6-6 and TRBJ1-1; 8 positions agree with TRBD1. The germline V gene encodes CDR1 MNHNY and CDR2 SVGAGI (reference sequence). Trimming took 8 bases from V and 2 from J; bases not matched to a gene: 7. The CDR3 sequence is 14 residues long. CDR3 sequence: CASGLTGGNTEAFF. The CDR3 coding sequence is TGTGCCAGCGGTCTTACAGGGGGAAACACTGAAGCTTTCTTT.

This clone was found once. This rearrangement joins TRBV19 to TRBJ2-5; D call uncertain. Trimming removed 3 bases at V and 4 bases at J, with 12 bases between. Germline values: CDR1 LNHDA, CDR2 SQIVND (reference sequence). There are 14 residues in the CDR3. The DNA of the CDR3 is TGTGCCAGTAGTATGAGTCCTCTGGGAGAGACCCAGTACTTC. Its translation is CASSMSPLGETQYF.